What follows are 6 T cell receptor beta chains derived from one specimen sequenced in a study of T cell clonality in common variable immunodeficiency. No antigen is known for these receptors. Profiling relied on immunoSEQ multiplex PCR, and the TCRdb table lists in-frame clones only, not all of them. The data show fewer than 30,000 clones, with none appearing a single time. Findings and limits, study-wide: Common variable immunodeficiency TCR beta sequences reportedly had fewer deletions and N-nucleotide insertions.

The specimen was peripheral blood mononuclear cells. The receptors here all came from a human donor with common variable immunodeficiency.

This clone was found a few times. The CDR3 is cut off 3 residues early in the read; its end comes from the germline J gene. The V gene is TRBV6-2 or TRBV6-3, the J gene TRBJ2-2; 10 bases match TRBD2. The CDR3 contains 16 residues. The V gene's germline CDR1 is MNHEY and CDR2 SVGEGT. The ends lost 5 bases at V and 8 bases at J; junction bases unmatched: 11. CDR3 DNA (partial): TGTGCCAGCAGTCTCCACGAGCGGGGGGGAGAAGGGGAG. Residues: CASSLHERGGEGE. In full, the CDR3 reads CASSLHERGGEGELFF.

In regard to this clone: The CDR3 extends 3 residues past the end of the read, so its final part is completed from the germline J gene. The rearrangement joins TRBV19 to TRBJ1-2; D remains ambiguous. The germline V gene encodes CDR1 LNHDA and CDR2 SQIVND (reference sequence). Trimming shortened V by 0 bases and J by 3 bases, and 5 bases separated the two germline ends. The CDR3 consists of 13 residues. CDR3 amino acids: CASSIDPDYGYTF. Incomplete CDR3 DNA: TGTGCCAGTAGTATAGATCCAGACTATGGC.

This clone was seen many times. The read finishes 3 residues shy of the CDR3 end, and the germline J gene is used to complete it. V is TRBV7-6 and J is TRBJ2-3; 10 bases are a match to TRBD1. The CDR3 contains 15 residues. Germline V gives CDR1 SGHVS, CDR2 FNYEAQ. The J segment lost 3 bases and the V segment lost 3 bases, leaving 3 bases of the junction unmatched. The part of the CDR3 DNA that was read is TGTGCCAGCAGCTTTGGGGACAGGGGTACAGATACG. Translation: CASSFGDRGTDT. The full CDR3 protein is CASSFGDRGTDTQYF. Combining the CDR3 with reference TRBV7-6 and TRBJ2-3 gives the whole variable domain GAGVSQSPRYKVTKRGQDVALRCDPISGHVSLYWYRQALGQGPEFLTYFNYEAQQDKSGLPNDRFSAERPEGSISTLTIQRTEQRDSAMYRCASSFGDRGTDTQYFGPGTRLTVL.

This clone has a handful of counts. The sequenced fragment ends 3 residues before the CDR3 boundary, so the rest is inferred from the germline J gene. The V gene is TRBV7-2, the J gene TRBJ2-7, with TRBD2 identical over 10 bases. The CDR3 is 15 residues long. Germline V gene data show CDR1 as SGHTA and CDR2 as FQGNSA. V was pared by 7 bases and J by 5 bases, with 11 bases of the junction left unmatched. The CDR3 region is CASTLLGTSANEQYF. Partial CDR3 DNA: TGTGCCAGCACCCTTCTCGGGACTAGCGCCAACGAG.

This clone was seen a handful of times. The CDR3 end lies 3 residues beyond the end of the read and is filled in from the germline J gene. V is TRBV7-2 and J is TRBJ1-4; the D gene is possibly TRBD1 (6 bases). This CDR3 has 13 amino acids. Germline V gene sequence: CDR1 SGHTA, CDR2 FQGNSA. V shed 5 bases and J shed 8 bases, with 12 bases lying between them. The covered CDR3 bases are TGTGCCAGCAGCCGCCGGGACACAGAAAAA. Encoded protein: CASSRRDTEK. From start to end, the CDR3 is CASSRRDTEKLFF.

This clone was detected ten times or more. The CDR3 spells CAWSVRQGIRETQYF. The DNA read from the CDR3 is TGTGCCTGGAGTGTACGACAGGGGATACGGGAGACC. The genes are TRBV30 and TRBJ2-5; TRBD1 matches 8 bases. The sequenced fragment ends 3 residues before the CDR3 boundary, so the rest is inferred from the germline J gene. Germline-derived CDR1 and CDR2 are GTSNPN and SVGIG (reference sequence). The CDR3 loop spans 15 amino acids. With 0 bases clipped from V and 5 bases from J, the junction kept 8 bases outside the gene matches.